Listed below are T cell receptor beta chains from one sample, sequenced in a study of T and B cells in COVID-19 patients. Using its own MiXCR run on the multiplex PCR reads, TCRdb lists one record per CDR3 protein. The profile shows about 11,000 distinct CDR3 sequences, around 30% of them singletons. The sequenced sample was blood. The receptors here all came from a human donor who had recovered from COVID-19. The CDR3 runs from the conserved cysteine through the conserved F or W. A D gene is named only where the DNA matches it firmly. The size entry is marked missing in some rows and otherwise reads once, few, many or a size class.

clone size: NA
D gene: NA
V gene: TRBV30
J gene: TRBJ1-3
CDR3 protein: CAYQDNSGNTIYF
CDR3 DNA: TGTGCCTACCAGGACAATTCTGGAAACACCATATATTTT

clone size: medium-sized
D gene: NA
V gene: TRBV12-3/TRBV12-4
J gene: TRBJ2-7
CDR3 protein: CASSFTTGRHEQYF
CDR3 DNA: TGTGCCAGCAGTTTCACCACAGGGAGACACGAGCAGTACTTC

clone size: NA
D gene: TRBD1
V gene: TRBV19
J gene: TRBJ1-1
CDR3 protein: CASRSDRGIGGAEAFF
CDR3 DNA: TGTGCCAGTAGGTCGGACAGGGGTATCGGGGGAGCTGAAGCTTTCTTT

clone size: NA
D gene: TRBD1
V gene: TRBV20-1
J gene: TRBJ2-7
CDR3 protein: CSAGTGGLYEQYF
CDR3 DNA: TGCAGTGCTGGGACAGGGGGACTCTACGAGCAGTACTTC

clone size: few
D gene: TRBD1
V gene: TRBV6-5
J gene: TRBJ1-2
CDR3 protein: CASRRQGRASYGYTF
CDR3 DNA: TGTGCCAGCAGGAGACAGGGTAGGGCGAGCTATGGCTACACCTTC

clone size: many
D gene: NA
V gene: TRBV19
J gene: TRBJ1-6
CDR3 protein: CASSRMNARSPLHF
CDR3 DNA: TGTGCCAGTAGCCGAATGAACGCGCGGTCACCCCTCCACTTT

clone size: many
D gene: TRBD2
V gene: TRBV6-2/TRBV6-3
J gene: TRBJ2-3
CDR3 protein: CASSDPGTSGSGTQYF
CDR3 DNA: TGTGCCAGCAGTGACCCCGGGACTAGCGGGAGCGGTACGCAGTATTTT

clone size: many
D gene: NA
V gene: TRBV13
J gene: TRBJ2-3
CDR3 protein: CASSLGPPQYF
CDR3 DNA: TGTGCCAGCAGCTTGGGACCGCCGCAGTATTTT

clone size: NA
D gene: NA
V gene: TRBV6-1
J gene: TRBJ1-6
CDR3 protein: CASVPDSYNSPLHF
CDR3 DNA: TGTGCCAGCGTCCCGGACTCCTATAATTCACCCCTCCACTTT

clone size: many
D gene: NA
V gene: TRBV6-5
J gene: TRBJ2-2
CDR3 protein: CASFPTGEGNTGELFF
CDR3 DNA: TGTGCCAGCTTTCCCACAGGGGAGGGCAACACCGGGGAGCTGTTTTTT

clone size: NA
D gene: NA
V gene: TRBV19
J gene: TRBJ1-1
CDR3 protein: CASSTFFRTEAFF
CDR3 DNA: TGTGCCAGTAGTACCTTTTTTCGTACTGAAGCTTTCTTT

clone size: NA
D gene: NA
V gene: TRBV27
J gene: TRBJ2-1
CDR3 protein: CASSPGSYNEQFF
CDR3 DNA: TGTGCCAGCAGCCCGGGATCCTACAATGAGCAGTTCTTC

clone size: few
D gene: TRBD2
V gene: TRBV18
J gene: TRBJ2-4
CDR3 protein: CASSLNGLAGGVGAKNIQYF
CDR3 DNA: TGTGCCAGCTCACTTAACGGACTAGCGGGAGGTGTTGGGGCCAAAAACATTCAGTACTTC

clone size: NA
D gene: NA
V gene: TRBV6-5
J gene: TRBJ2-7
CDR3 protein: CASSYSPRNEQYF
CDR3 DNA: TGTGCCAGCAGTTACTCGCCTCGTAACGAGCAGTACTTC

clone size: NA
D gene: NA
V gene: TRBV4-3
J gene: TRBJ2-2
CDR3 protein: CASSPGDDRELFF
CDR3 DNA: TGCGCCAGCAGCCCAGGGGATGACCGGGAGCTGTTTTTT

clone size: many
D gene: NA
V gene: TRBV12-3/TRBV12-4
J gene: TRBJ2-5
CDR3 protein: CASNQKGGQETQYF
CDR3 DNA: TGTGCCAGCAACCAAAAGGGGGGCCAAGAGACCCAGTACTTC

clone size: few
D gene: TRBD1
V gene: TRBV5-1
J gene: TRBJ2-2
CDR3 protein: CATGTDGHTGELFF
CDR3 DNA: TGCGCCACCGGGACAGACGGGCACACCGGGGAGCTGTTTTTT

clone size: medium-sized
D gene: NA
V gene: TRBV29-1
J gene: TRBJ2-7
CDR3 protein: CSATGQSYEQYF
CDR3 DNA: TGCAGCGCCACCGGACAGTCCTACGAGCAGTACTTC

clone size: NA
D gene: NA
V gene: TRBV6-4
J gene: TRBJ1-6
CDR3 protein: CATLGGTSPLHF
CDR3 DNA: TGTGCCACCCTGGGGGGTACCTCACCCCTCCACTTT

clone size: medium-sized
D gene: NA
V gene: TRBV19
J gene: TRBJ2-5
CDR3 protein: CASSMGTLPLETQYF
CDR3 DNA: TGTGCCAGTAGTATGGGGACACTGCCTTTGGAGACCCAGTACTTC

clone size: NA
D gene: NA
V gene: TRBV11-3
J gene: TRBJ2-2
CDR3 protein: CASSTPSGRGTGELFF
CDR3 DNA: TGTGCCAGCAGCACACCCTCGGGGCGGGGCACCGGGGAGCTGTTTTTT

clone size: once
D gene: TRBD2
V gene: TRBV20-1
J gene: TRBJ2-1
CDR3 protein: CSARIAGALGNEQFF
CDR3 DNA: TGCAGTGCTAGAATAGCGGGAGCCTTAGGGAATGAGCAGTTCTTC

clone size: NA
D gene: TRBD1
V gene: TRBV5-1
J gene: TRBJ2-1
CDR3 protein: CASSLKGQGMNEQFF
CDR3 DNA: TGCGCCAGCAGCTTGAAGGGACAGGGGATGAATGAGCAGTTCTTC

clone size: medium-sized
D gene: NA
V gene: TRBV18
J gene: TRBJ2-2
CDR3 protein: CASSPIRARSSGELFF
CDR3 DNA: TGTGCCAGCTCACCGATAAGGGCCAGATCTAGCGGGGAGCTGTTTTTT

clone size: few
D gene: NA
V gene: TRBV6-2/TRBV6-3
J gene: TRBJ1-5
CDR3 protein: CASREGDQPQHF
CDR3 DNA: TGTGCCAGCAGGGAGGGTGATCAGCCCCAGCATTTT

clone size: NA
D gene: TRBD1
V gene: TRBV28
J gene: TRBJ1-2
CDR3 protein: CASSLLGTGRYGYTF
CDR3 DNA: TGTGCCAGCAGTTTGCTTGGGACAGGGCGCTATGGCTACACCTTC

clone size: medium-sized
D gene: TRBD2
V gene: TRBV19
J gene: TRBJ2-1
CDR3 protein: CASSMETSGSSEQFF
CDR3 DNA: TGTGCCAGTAGTATGGAGACTAGCGGGAGTAGTGAGCAGTTCTTC

clone size: once
D gene: TRBD2
V gene: TRBV5-1
J gene: TRBJ2-1
CDR3 protein: CASSPLAGYNEQFF
CDR3 DNA: TGTGCCAGCAGCCCGCTAGCGGGTTACAATGAGCAGTTCTTC

clone size: few
D gene: NA
V gene: TRBV6-6
J gene: TRBJ1-5
CDR3 protein: CASSYGGSDNQPQHF
CDR3 DNA: TGTGCCAGCAGTTATGGCGGCAGTGATAATCAGCCCCAGCATTTT

clone size: NA
D gene: NA
V gene: TRBV4-2
J gene: TRBJ2-3
CDR3 protein: CASSRTLTDTQYF
CDR3 DNA: TGTGCCAGCAGCCGGACCCTCACAGATACGCAGTATTTT

clone size: medium-sized
D gene: NA
V gene: TRBV12-3/TRBV12-4
J gene: TRBJ2-2
CDR3 protein: CASSFGELFF
CDR3 DNA: TGTGCCAGCAGCTTTGGGGAGCTGTTTTTT

clone size: many
D gene: NA
V gene: TRBV6-5
J gene: TRBJ2-3
CDR3 protein: CASSYRILAKGTDTQYF
CDR3 DNA: TGTGCCAGCAGTTACCGAATTCTAGCGAAAGGGACAGATACGCAGTATTTT

clone size: NA
D gene: NA
V gene: TRBV24-1
J gene: TRBJ1-5
CDR3 protein: CATSHGLGNQPQHF
CDR3 DNA: TGTGCCACCAGTCATGGTTTGGGGAATCAGCCCCAGCATTTT

clone size: NA
D gene: TRBD1
V gene: TRBV19
J gene: TRBJ2-7
CDR3 protein: CASSRDRPSYEQYF
CDR3 DNA: TGTGCCAGTAGTAGGGACAGGCCCTCCTACGAGCAGTACTTC

clone size: NA
D gene: NA
V gene: TRBV12-3/TRBV12-4
J gene: TRBJ1-2
CDR3 protein: CASTVSVNYGYTF
CDR3 DNA: TGTGCCAGCACCGTCTCTGTTAACTATGGCTACACCTTC

clone size: NA
D gene: TRBD1
V gene: TRBV29-1
J gene: TRBJ1-1
CDR3 protein: CSVGDRGNTEAFF
CDR3 DNA: TGCAGCGTTGGAGACAGGGGAAACACTGAAGCTTTCTTT

clone size: few
D gene: NA
V gene: TRBV12-3/TRBV12-4
J gene: TRBJ1-2
CDR3 protein: CASSYSHRDGYTF
CDR3 DNA: TGTGCCAGCAGTTACTCTCACAGGGATGGCTACACCTTC

clone size: medium-sized
D gene: NA
V gene: TRBV19
J gene: TRBJ2-1
CDR3 protein: CASSSTTANEQFF
CDR3 DNA: TGTGCCAGTAGTTCCACGACAGCCAATGAGCAGTTCTTC

clone size: large
D gene: NA
V gene: TRBV29-1
J gene: TRBJ2-1
CDR3 protein: CSVAPPQFF
CDR3 DNA: TGCAGCGTGGCCCCTCCCCAGTTCTTC

clone size: few
D gene: TRBD2
V gene: TRBV6-6
J gene: TRBJ2-2
CDR3 protein: CASSPGLPAGELFF
CDR3 DNA: TGTGCCAGCAGTCCGGGACTACCCGCCGGGGAGCTGTTTTTT

clone size: NA
D gene: TRBD1
V gene: TRBV12-3/TRBV12-4
J gene: TRBJ2-6
CDR3 protein: CASTGQPYSGANVLTF
CDR3 DNA: TGTGCCAGCACGGGACAGCCTTACTCTGGGGCCAACGTCCTGACTTTC

clone size: NA
D gene: TRBD2
V gene: TRBV28
J gene: TRBJ2-1
CDR3 protein: CASSLLAGEENEQFF
CDR3 DNA: TGTGCCAGCAGTTTATTAGCGGGAGAGGAAAATGAGCAGTTCTTC

clone size: few
D gene: TRBD2
V gene: TRBV7-9
J gene: TRBJ2-1
CDR3 protein: CASSLQPQRERNEQFF
CDR3 DNA: TGTGCCAGCAGCTTACAACCCCAGCGGGAGAGAAATGAGCAGTTCTTC

clone size: NA
D gene: NA
V gene: TRBV5-6
J gene: TRBJ1-3
CDR3 protein: CASSLAKGSSGNTIYF
CDR3 DNA: TGTGCCAGCAGCTTGGCAAAGGGGAGCTCTGGAAACACCATATATTTT

clone size: medium-sized
D gene: NA
V gene: TRBV19
J gene: TRBJ1-4
CDR3 protein: CASAGTTNEKLFF
CDR3 DNA: TGTGCCAGTGCCGGGACAACTAATGAAAAACTGTTTTTT

clone size: NA
D gene: NA
V gene: TRBV12-3/TRBV12-4
J gene: TRBJ1-6
CDR3 protein: CASSEGGRHSPLHF
CDR3 DNA: TGTGCCAGCAGTGAGGGGGGGCGGCATTCACCCCTCCACTTT

clone size: NA
D gene: TRBD1
V gene: TRBV12-3/TRBV12-4
J gene: TRBJ1-6
CDR3 protein: CASSLTGTGSSPLHF
CDR3 DNA: TGTGCCAGCAGTTTAACCGGGACAGGGTCTTCACCCCTCCACTTT

clone size: medium-sized
D gene: NA
V gene: TRBV19
J gene: TRBJ2-3
CDR3 protein: CARLVPGHITDTQYF
CDR3 DNA: TGTGCCAGGCTAGTCCCGGGACACATCACAGATACGCAGTATTTT

clone size: once
D gene: NA
V gene: TRBV20-1
J gene: TRBJ1-3
CDR3 protein: CSAPDSLSGNTIYF
CDR3 DNA: TGCAGTGCTCCGGACAGCCTATCTGGAAACACCATATATTTT

clone size: NA
D gene: TRBD1
V gene: TRBV12-3/TRBV12-4
J gene: TRBJ1-5
CDR3 protein: CASSSTGTGFSNQPQHF
CDR3 DNA: TGTGCCAGCAGTTCTACCGGGACAGGGTTTAGCAATCAGCCCCAGCATTTT

clone size: NA
D gene: NA
V gene: TRBV12-3/TRBV12-4
J gene: TRBJ1-1
CDR3 protein: CASSLSELSTEAFF
CDR3 DNA: TGTGCCAGCAGTTTAAGTGAACTGAGCACTGAAGCTTTCTTT

clone size: NA
D gene: NA
V gene: TRBV12-3/TRBV12-4
J gene: TRBJ2-7
CDR3 protein: CASSEGGRERWWEQYF
CDR3 DNA: TGTGCCAGCAGTGAGGGGGGGCGGGAGAGATGGTGGGAGCAGTACTTC

clone size: medium-sized
D gene: NA
V gene: TRBV19
J gene: TRBJ2-1
CDR3 protein: CASSIWDYNEQFF
CDR3 DNA: TGTGCCAGTAGTATTTGGGATTACAATGAGCAGTTCTTC

clone size: few
D gene: NA
V gene: TRBV12-3/TRBV12-4
J gene: TRBJ2-4
CDR3 protein: CASSFRRADKNIQYF
CDR3 DNA: TGTGCCAGCAGTTTTAGGAGGGCCGACAAAAACATTCAGTACTTC